This T cell receptor beta chain stems from a study of STAT3 mutations in large granular lymphocyte leukemia. Findings and limits, study-wide: Every T-LGLL patient had at least one immunodominant TCRbeta clonotype.

A remark on this clone: What it binds is not known.

Using immunoSEQ multiplex PCR, the repertoire was profiled, and TCRdb retains in-frame clones only, with some absent. This table holds approximately 3,000 clones, 88% found once. CDR1 is MNHNY, CDR2 SVGAGI, per germline (reference sequence). The CDR3 extends over 13 amino acids. V was trimmed by 0 bases and J by 8 bases, leaving 8 bases between them. The TCR sequence derives from a man in his forties or fifties with T-cell large granular lymphocyte leukemia. Some clones in this sample may be carry-over from other donors' samples. This chain joins TRBV6-6 and TRBJ1-5; D unclear. The sequenced material came from peripheral blood mononuclear cells. CDR3 DNA sequence: TGTGCCAGCAGTTACTCGCGGAGTGAGCCCCAGCATTTT. It yields the protein CASSYSRSEPQHF.